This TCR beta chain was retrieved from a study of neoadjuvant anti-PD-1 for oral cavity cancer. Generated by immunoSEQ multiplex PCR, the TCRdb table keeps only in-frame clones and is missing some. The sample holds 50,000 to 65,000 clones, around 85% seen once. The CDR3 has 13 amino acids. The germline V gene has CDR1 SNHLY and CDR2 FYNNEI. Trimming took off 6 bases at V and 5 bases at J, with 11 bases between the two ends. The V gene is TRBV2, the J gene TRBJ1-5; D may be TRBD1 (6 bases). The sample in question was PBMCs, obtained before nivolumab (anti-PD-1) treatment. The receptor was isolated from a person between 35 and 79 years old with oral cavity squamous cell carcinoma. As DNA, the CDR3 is TGTGCCAGCAGGGGAGGGGGGGATCAGCCCCAGCATTTT. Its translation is CASRGGGDQPQHF.